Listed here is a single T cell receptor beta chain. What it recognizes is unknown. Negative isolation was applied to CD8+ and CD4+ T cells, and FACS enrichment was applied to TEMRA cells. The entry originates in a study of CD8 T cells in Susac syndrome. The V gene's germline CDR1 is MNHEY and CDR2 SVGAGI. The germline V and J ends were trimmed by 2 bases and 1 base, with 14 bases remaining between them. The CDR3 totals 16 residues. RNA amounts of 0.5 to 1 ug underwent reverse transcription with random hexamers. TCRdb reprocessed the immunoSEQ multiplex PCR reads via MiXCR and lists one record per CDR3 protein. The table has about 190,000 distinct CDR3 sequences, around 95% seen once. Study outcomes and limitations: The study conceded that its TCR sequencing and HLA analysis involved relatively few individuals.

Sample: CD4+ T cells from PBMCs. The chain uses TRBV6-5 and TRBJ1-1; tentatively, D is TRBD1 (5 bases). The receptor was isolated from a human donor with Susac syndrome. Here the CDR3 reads CASSYAWGEQNTEAFF. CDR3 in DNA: TGTGCCAGCAGTTACGCCTGGGGGGAACAGAACACTGAAGCTTTCTTT.